Given below is one T cell receptor (beta chain) in context. CDR3 length: 14 residues. Germline V gives CDR1 SQVTM, CDR2 ANQGSEA. The V segment lost 4 bases and the J segment 1 base; nucleotides outside the gene matches: 3. This record belongs to a study of blood T cell repertoires in COVID-19. For the study at large: Acute and convalescent COVID-19 specimens originated in the United States, Italy and Spain. The analysed material was cDNA or gDNA that came from T cells, B-cell-depleted T cells, or PBMCs.

Original handling: Scientists estimated how many nucleated cells there were by amplifying reference gene primers. Some clones are missing from TCRdb's copy, which holds only in-frame ones; the method was immunoSEQ multiplex PCR. Clone size and the V and J calls come from that table; the DNA yielded D and trimming. The sample includes under 75,000 clones, approximately 86% of them seen just once. The sample taken for sequencing was peripheral blood. The chain is built from TRBV29-1 and TRBJ2-5; TRBD1 matches 10 bases. This TCR was sampled from a woman older than 75 with active COVID-19. DNA of the CDR3: TGCAGCGTTGTGTGGACAGGGGGCCAAGAGACCCAGTACTTC. This sequence encodes CSVVWTGGQETQYF.